The rows below give T cell receptor beta chains drawn from one sample of a study of blood T cell repertoires in COVID-19. TCRdb's table, derived via immunoSEQ multiplex PCR, lists solely in-frame clones and lacks some. Of some 31,000 clones listed, 70% to 90% are singletons. Sequencing used peripheral blood. Source of these receptors: an older man with active COVID-19. Both conserved end residues are trimmed from each CDR3. The order of the fields is J gene, clone size, V gene, CDR3 protein. Only some rows state a clone size, as once, few, many or a class for expanded clones.

>TRBJ1-5|medium-sized|TRBV29-1
SVELVTDQSAQH
>TRBJ2-7|-|TRBV9
ASSVGQGASEQY
>TRBJ2-3|-|TRBV29-1
SVVWAVGLDRTDTQY
>TRBJ2-3|-|TRBV5-4
ASSSGLAGGRGTDTQY
>TRBJ2-7|-|TRBV16
ASSQRTVSYEQY
>TRBJ1-3|-|TRBV3-1/TRBV3-2
ASSQVGEASGNTIY
>TRBJ2-3|-|TRBV2
ASRRQGTPTDTQY
>TRBJ2-5|-|TRBV19
ASHPIGGAAETQY
>TRBJ2-3|-|TRBV6-5
ASSYSKRGGLDTQY
>TRBJ2-2|once|TRBV5-4
ASSFLTSGAYTGELF
>TRBJ2-7|once|TRBV29-1
SVIETGALYEQY
>TRBJ2-3|-|TRBV18
ASSRGTSGADTQY
>TRBJ2-1|-|TRBV5-1
ASSLAGTLTFNEQF
>TRBJ2-7|-|TRBV19
ASSTNGPGFAYEQY
>TRBJ1-2|-|TRBV30
AWSVGGNGYT
>TRBJ2-5|-|TRBV5-1
ASSPGTSGAQETQY
>TRBJ2-7|few|TRBV3-1/TRBV3-2
ASSQVVAGGYEQY
>TRBJ2-7|-|TRBV7-2
ASSVGQRYEQY
>TRBJ1-4|-|TRBV4-1
ASSQRDSTTNEKLF
>TRBJ1-1|-|TRBV3-1/TRBV3-2
ASSRGRGGAEAF
>TRBJ2-7|-|TRBV18
ASSPRQGRSLTYEQY
>TRBJ2-7|-|TRBV28
ASRAGTWIYEQY
>TRBJ2-1|few|TRBV18
ASSPLRSDNEQF
>TRBJ1-1|-|TRBV3-1/TRBV3-2
ASSQEVGGTEAF
>TRBJ1-1|-|TRBV7-8
ASSLAAGGTEAF
>TRBJ1-2|-|TRBV28
ASRWGVAAIYGYT
>TRBJ2-1|-|TRBV7-2
ASSFRDRDSGEQF
>TRBJ1-1|-|TRBV4-2
ASSLATYTEAF
>TRBJ1-2|-|TRBV9
ASSVEPTGYGYT